The subject of this entry is one TCR beta chain. Its antigen is unidentified. A much larger clone is a single base away; this may be a read error. CDR3 and TCR beta VDJ profiling relied on genomic DNA as the template. One entry per CDR3 protein, called by TCRdb with MiXCR from the reads. The sample holds about 220,000 distinct CDR3 sequences; about 37% are singletons and the top ten take about 1.1%. The entry originates in a study of CD8+CD57+ T cells in acquired aplastic anemia. As for the study in general: On average, sorted CD4+ and CD8+ cells gave 3.2 ug of DNA. Sequencing produced an average of around 11 million reads per healthy donor for CD4+ cells. Study results and limitations: Patients showed no significant difference from controls in CD8+ Simpson's diversity. Patients and controls shared 25 to 30 CD8+ CDR3 sequences.

Germline V gives CDR1 LNHDA, CDR2 SQIVND (reference sequence). The CDR3 has 15 residues. The chain recombines TRBV19 with TRBJ2-1, with 9 bases matching TRBD2. The TCR was taken from a human donor in good health, serving as a control. The sequenced sample consisted of sorted CD4+, CD8+, or CD8+CD57+ T cells (not recorded which) from PBMCs. The CDR3 DNA follows: TGTGCCGGTAGTCGGACTAGCGATTATGGCCATGAGCAGTTCTTC. Amino acid sequence: CAGSRTSDYGHEQFF.